This paragraph reports one TCR beta chain. Trimming left V 3 bases short and J 5 bases short, with 11 bases between. Germline lookup yields CDR1 MNHEY and CDR2 SMNVEV (reference sequence). This CDR3 contains 15 residues. Per the authors' pipeline: Researchers report that nucleated cell counts were estimated from reference gene primer amplification. Produced via immunoSEQ multiplex PCR; TCRdb's table is partial and in-frame only. V and J calls plus clone size are reproduced from that table; the DNA served to infer D and trimming. The profile shows 150,000 to 200,000 clones, roughly 82% of them singletons. This specimen belongs to a study of blood T cell repertoires in COVID-19.

This clonotype originated in a man aged 40-49 years who had recovered from COVID-19. The material sequenced was PBMCs or T cells enriched from blood (not recorded which). The chain is built from TRBV27 and TRBJ1-6; unclear D gene. CDR3 DNA: TGTGCCAGCAGTTTCGTAAGGAGAAATAATTCACCCCTCCACTTT. Translated, it gives CASSFVRRNNSPLHF.